Listed below are T cell receptor beta chains from one sample, sequenced in a study of blood T cell repertoires in COVID-19. Sequencing used immunoSEQ multiplex PCR; TCRdb keeps in-frame clones, though not all of them. The repertoire consists of tens of thousands of clones, with around 85% occurring once and the leading ten covering approximately 2.5%. Sequencing was done on a sample of peripheral blood. All receptors come from an older woman with acute or convalescent COVID-19. The CDR3 runs from the conserved cysteine through the conserved F or W. D genes are given only for firm matches. Rows may omit the clone size; those that give it use once, few, many or a size class.

cdr3_nt cdr3_aa clone_size cdr3_length v_call d_call j_call
TGTGCCAGCAGCTCGGGCCAAGGAGGGCGAGAGACCCAGTACTTC CASSSGQGGRETQYF . 15 TRBV7-9 . TRBJ2-5
TGCGCCAGCAGCTTAGGCGGACAGGGATACACTGAAGCTTTCTTT CASSLGGQGYTEAFF once 15 TRBV5-1 TRBD1 TRBJ1-1
TGCGCCAGCAGTCCTATACAGGGGGTTAATGAGCAGTTCTTC CASSPIQGVNEQFF . 14 TRBV4-1 TRBD1 TRBJ2-1
TGTGCCAGCACCCCGGCGAGGACCGGGGAGCTGTTTTTT CASTPARTGELFF . 13 TRBV11-1 . TRBJ2-2
TGTGCCAGCTCACGCTCCGGCGGGAGTTCACAGGAGCAGTTCTTC CASSRSGGSSQEQFF . 15 TRBV18 TRBD2 TRBJ2-1
TGTGCCAGCAGCGTGACGACAGGGGTTGGTGAAGCTTTCTTT CASSVTTGVGEAFF . 14 TRBV7-2 TRBD1 TRBJ1-1
TGTGCCAGCAGCTCCAGGGTCACTCCATACACGTACTTC CASSSRVTPYTYF few 13 TRBV11-1 . TRBJ2-7
TGTGCCAGTAGTATGACAGGGGCCTCCGTAGGCTACACCTTC CASSMTGASVGYTF . 14 TRBV19 TRBD1 TRBJ1-2
TGTGCCAGCAGCACATCACCAGACAGGGTTGGATATGGCTACACCTTC CASSTSPDRVGYGYTF . 16 TRBV7-9 TRBD1 TRBJ1-2
TGCGCCAGCAGCCCGCGGGCAACTAATGAAAAACTGTTTTTT CASSPRATNEKLFF . 14 TRBV5-1 . TRBJ1-4
TGTGCCACCAGTTCTGGACTAGCGGATACAGATACGCAGTATTTT CATSSGLADTDTQYF . 15 TRBV24-1 TRBD2 TRBJ2-3
TGTGCCAGCACTATAGGAGTACGCCAGCCCCAGCATTTT CASTIGVRQPQHF . 13 TRBV6-5 . TRBJ1-5
TGCGCCAGCAGCTTGTTCCGCAATGAGCAGTTCTTC CASSLFRNEQFF once 12 TRBV5-1 . TRBJ2-1
TGCGCCAGCAGCAAAAGGGGACTACAGAACACCGGGGAGCTGTTTTTT CASSKRGLQNTGELFF . 16 TRBV5-1 TRBD2 TRBJ2-2
TGTGCCAGCAGGGTACAGGCGGTAACTAATCAGCCCCAGCATTTT CASRVQAVTNQPQHF . 15 TRBV6-5 . TRBJ1-5
TGTGCCAGCAGCTACAGGGGAAACTTGCCCCAGCATTTT CASSYRGNLPQHF . 13 TRBV3-1/TRBV3-2 TRBD1 TRBJ1-5
TGTGCCAGCAGCGGCATGGGGGGGTTGAATTCACCCCTCCACTTT CASSGMGGLNSPLHF . 15 TRBV9 . TRBJ1-6
TGTGCCAGCAGCCAAGTTAGCGGGGGGTCCTACGAGCAGTACTTC CASSQVSGGSYEQYF . 15 TRBV3-1/TRBV3-2 TRBD2 TRBJ2-7
TGTGCCAGTAGTATATGGGGGACTAGCTCGGGAGTGGATGAGCAGTTCTTC CASSIWGTSSGVDEQFF once 17 TRBV19 TRBD2 TRBJ2-1
TGCAGTGCTAGTCCGTCCAGGGGCACAGATACGCAGTATTTT CSASPSRGTDTQYF . 14 TRBV20-1 . TRBJ2-3
TGCGCCAGCAGCTTGGCTGGATCCGCGGGCGCCGGGTATGGCTACACCTTC CASSLAGSAGAGYGYTF few 17 TRBV5-1 . TRBJ1-2
TGCGCCAGCAGCTTAACAGGGGTTAATTCACCCCTCCACTTT CASSLTGVNSPLHF . 14 TRBV5-1 TRBD1 TRBJ1-6
TGTGCCTGGAGCCCCCCGGGACTAGCCTCCTACGAGCAGTACTTC CAWSPPGLASYEQYF few 15 TRBV30 TRBD2 TRBJ2-7
TGCGCCAGCAGCGAACAGGGGAACACTGAAGCTTTCTTT CASSEQGNTEAFF . 13 TRBV5-1 . TRBJ1-1
TGTGCCAGCAGTGTCCAGCAGGGTGGGAATCAGCCCCAGCATTTT CASSVQQGGNQPQHF once 15 TRBV2 . TRBJ1-5
TGTGCCAGTAGTCCTTCGACAGGGAATAGCAATCAGCCCCAGCATTTT CASSPSTGNSNQPQHF . 16 TRBV19 TRBD1 TRBJ1-5
TGTGCCAGCAGCCTTAATAGCGGGGGGCGAGAGACCCAGTACTTC CASSLNSGGRETQYF . 15 TRBV5-4 TRBD2 TRBJ2-5
TGTGCCAGCAGTAATCAGGGCTACGAGCAGTACTTC CASSNQGYEQYF . 12 TRBV27 . TRBJ2-7
TGCAGCGTTCCTAACAGAGGTCTGGGGCTCAATGAGCAGTTCTTC CSVPNRGLGLNEQFF once 15 TRBV29-1 . TRBJ2-1
TGTGCCAGCAGCCCCAAGACAGGGGGCCATGGCTACACCTTC CASSPKTGGHGYTF . 14 TRBV6-5 TRBD1 TRBJ1-2
TGTGCCACCAGCAGAGGGGGACAGATTTACAATGAGCAGTTCTTC CATSRGGQIYNEQFF . 15 TRBV15 TRBD1 TRBJ2-1
TGTGCCAGCAGTGATCAGGGTCTCACTGAAGCTTTCTTT CASSDQGLTEAFF . 13 TRBV6-1 . TRBJ1-1